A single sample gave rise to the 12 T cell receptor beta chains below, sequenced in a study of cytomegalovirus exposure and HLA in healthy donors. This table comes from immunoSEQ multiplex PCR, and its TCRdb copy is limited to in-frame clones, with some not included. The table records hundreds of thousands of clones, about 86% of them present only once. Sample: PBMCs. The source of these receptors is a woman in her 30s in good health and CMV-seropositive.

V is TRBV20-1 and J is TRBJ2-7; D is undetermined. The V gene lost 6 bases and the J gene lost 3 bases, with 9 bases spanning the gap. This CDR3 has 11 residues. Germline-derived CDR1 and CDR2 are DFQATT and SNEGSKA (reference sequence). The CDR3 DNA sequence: TGCAGTGCGCTTAGCTTCTACGAGCAGTACTTC. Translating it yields CSALSFYEQYF.

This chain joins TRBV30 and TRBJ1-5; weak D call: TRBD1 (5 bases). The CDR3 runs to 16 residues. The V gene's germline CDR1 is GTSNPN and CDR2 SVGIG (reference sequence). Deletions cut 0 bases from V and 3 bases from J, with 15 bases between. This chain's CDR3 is CAWSVHGAVLNQPQHF. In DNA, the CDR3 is TGTGCCTGGAGTGTACATGGGGCAGTACTCAATCAGCCCCAGCATTTT.

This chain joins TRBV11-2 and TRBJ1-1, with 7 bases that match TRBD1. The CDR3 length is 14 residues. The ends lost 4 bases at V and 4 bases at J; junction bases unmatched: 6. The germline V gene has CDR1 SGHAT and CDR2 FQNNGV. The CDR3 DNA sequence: TGTGCCAGCAGCTCCAACAGGGGAGCCACTGAAGCTTTCTTT. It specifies CASSSNRGATEAFF.

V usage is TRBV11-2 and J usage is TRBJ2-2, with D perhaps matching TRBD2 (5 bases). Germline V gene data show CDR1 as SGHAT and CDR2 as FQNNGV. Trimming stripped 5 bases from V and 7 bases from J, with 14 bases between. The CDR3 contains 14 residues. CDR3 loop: CASSIQQRFGELFF. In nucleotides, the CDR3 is TGTGCCAGCAGCATCCAACAGCGGTTCGGGGAGCTGTTTTTT.

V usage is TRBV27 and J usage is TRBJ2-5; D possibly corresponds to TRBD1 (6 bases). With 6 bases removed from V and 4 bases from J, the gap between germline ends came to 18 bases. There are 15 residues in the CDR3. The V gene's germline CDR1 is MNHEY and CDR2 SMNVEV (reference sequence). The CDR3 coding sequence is TGTGCCAGCAGAGGACCGGGACAAGGAGGAGAGACCCAGTACTTC. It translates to CASRGPGQGGETQYF.

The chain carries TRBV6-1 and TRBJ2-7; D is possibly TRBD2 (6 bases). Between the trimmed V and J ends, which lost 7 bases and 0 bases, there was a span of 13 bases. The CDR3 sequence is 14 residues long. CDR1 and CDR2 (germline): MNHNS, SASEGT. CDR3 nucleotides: TGTGCCAGCAACCCCAACGGGGGCTCCTACGAGCAGTACTTC. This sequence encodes CASNPNGGSYEQYF.

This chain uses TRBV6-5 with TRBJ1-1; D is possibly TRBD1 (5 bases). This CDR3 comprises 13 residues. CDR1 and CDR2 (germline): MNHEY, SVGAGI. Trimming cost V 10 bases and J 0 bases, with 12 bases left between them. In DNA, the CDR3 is TGTGCCATTAAGGCAGGGCTGAACACTGAAGCTTTCTTT. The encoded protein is CAIKAGLNTEAFF.

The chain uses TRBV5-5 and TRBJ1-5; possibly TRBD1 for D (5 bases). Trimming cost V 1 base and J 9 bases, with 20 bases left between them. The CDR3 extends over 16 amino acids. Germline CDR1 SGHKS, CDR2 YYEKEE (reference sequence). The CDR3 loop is CASSLTGPSSIWPQHF. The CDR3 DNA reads TGTGCCAGCAGCTTGACAGGTCCCTCCTCCATATGGCCCCAGCATTTT.

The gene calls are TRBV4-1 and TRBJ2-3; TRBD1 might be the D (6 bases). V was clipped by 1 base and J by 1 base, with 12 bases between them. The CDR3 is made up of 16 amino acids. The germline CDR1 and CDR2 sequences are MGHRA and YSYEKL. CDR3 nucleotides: TGCGCCAGCAGCCAAGGGTTGCACAGGGGCACAGATACGCAGTATTTT. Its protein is CASSQGLHRGTDTQYF.

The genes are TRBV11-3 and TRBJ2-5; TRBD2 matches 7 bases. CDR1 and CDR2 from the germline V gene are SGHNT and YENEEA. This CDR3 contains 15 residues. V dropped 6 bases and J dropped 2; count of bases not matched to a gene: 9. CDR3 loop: CASRDASGPQETQYF. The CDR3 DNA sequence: TGTGCCAGCAGAGATGCTAGCGGACCTCAAGAGACCCAGTACTTC.

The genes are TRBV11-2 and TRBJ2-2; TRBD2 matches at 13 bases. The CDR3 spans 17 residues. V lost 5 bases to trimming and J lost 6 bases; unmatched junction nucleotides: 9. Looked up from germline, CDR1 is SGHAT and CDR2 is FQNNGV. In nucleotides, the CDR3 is TGTGCCAGCAGCCCGGGACTAGCGGGGTTTGGGGCCGGGGAGCTGTTTTTT. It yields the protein CASSPGLAGFGAGELFF.

The CDR3 loop reads CASSFSTGIYNEQFF. DNA of the CDR3: TGTGCCAGCAGCTTTAGTACGGGTATCTACAATGAGCAGTTCTTC. The chain couples TRBV7-7 to TRBJ2-1; D is uncertain. The germline V gene encodes CDR1 SSHAT and CDR2 FNYEAQ (reference sequence). The CDR3 sequence is 15 residues long. Deletions cut 3 bases from V and 3 bases from J, with 12 bases between. Looking up the rest from reference TRBV7-7 and TRBJ2-1 gives the full variable domain: GAGVSQSPRYKVTKRGQDVTLRCDPISSHATLYWYQQALGQGPEFLTYFNYEAQPDKSGLPSDRFSAERPEGSISTLTIQRTEQRDSAMYRCASSFSTGIYNEQFFGPGTRLTVL.